The T cell receptor (beta chain) under discussion was sequenced for a study of T cell repertoires in cytomegalovirus infection. Looking at the study overall: An indication of both CMV infection and matching HLA type came from public TCR beta signatures.

Only a few counts were recorded for this clonotype. The antigen is not known. V was clipped by 1 base and J by 4 bases, with 8 bases between them. The CDR3 loop spans 13 amino acids. From germline, CDR1 is MNHEY and CDR2 SMNVEV (reference sequence). Whole-study results and caveats: HLA-C-restricted CMV clonotypes gave the most frequent clonotype in two of eight donors.

Via MiXCR, TCRdb re-called the reads, giving one row per CDR3 protein. The sample has fewer than 550,000 distinct CDR3 sequences; 16% are singletons. The receptor comes from a human donor in good health (CMV status not recorded). Some clones in this sample may be carry-over from other donors' samples. Material: CD8+ T cells from PBMCs. The chain is built from TRBV27 and TRBJ2-7; the D gene is possibly TRBD2 (5 bases). CDR3 coding DNA: TGTGCCAGCAGTTTATGGACTGGGTACGAGCAGTACTTC. Encoded protein: CASSLWTGYEQYF.